These 30 T cell receptor beta chains originate from one sample sequenced in a study of blood T cell repertoires in COVID-19. Sequencing used immunoSEQ multiplex PCR; TCRdb keeps in-frame clones, though not all of them. In the table there are roughly 300,000 clones, around 83% of which are singletons. The source material was peripheral blood. These receptors all stem from a woman in her forties or fifties with acute or convalescent COVID-19.

The chain uses TRBV7-9 and TRBJ2-2; 7 bases are shared with TRBD2. Germline V gene lookup returns CDR1 SEHNR and CDR2 FQNEAQ (reference sequence). This CDR3 is 15 amino acids long. V gave up 3 bases and J gave up 4 bases; unmatched junction bases: 5. CDR3: CASSFGLVGTGELFF. As DNA, the CDR3 is TGTGCCAGCAGCTTCGGACTAGTGGGCACCGGGGAGCTGTTTTTT.

The rearrangement links TRBV7-2 to TRBJ2-7; 8 nucleotides line up with TRBD2. The germline CDR1 and CDR2 sequences are SGHTA and FQGNSA. The CDR3 length is 15 residues. Trimming removed 4 bases from V and 0 bases from J; junction bases left unmatched: 5. DNA for the CDR3: TGTGCCAGCAGCTCTCTAGCGGGCCCCTCCTACGAGCAGTACTTC. Translated: CASSSLAGPSYEQYF.

The chain links TRBV5-1 to TRBJ1-6, with 9 bases matching TRBD1. Germline V gene lookup returns CDR1 SGHRS and CDR2 YFSETQ. The CDR3 spans 16 residues. Trimming removed 4 bases from V and 7 bases from J; junction bases left unmatched: 9. CDR3 DNA: TGCGCCAGCAGCCTTGATCCGGGACAGGGCAATTCACCCCTCCACTTT. Its protein product is CASSLDPGQGNSPLHF.

The rearrangement joins TRBV11-2 to TRBJ2-1; 9 bases align to TRBD2. Germline V gene sequence: CDR1 SGHAT, CDR2 FQNNGV. This CDR3 has 18 residues. V was clipped by 3 bases and J by 7 bases; unmatched bases: 16. The CDR3 DNA reads TGTGCCAGCAGCTTCCGGTCTCGCGGGGGGGCCTGGTCAAATGAGCAGTTCTTC. This encodes CASSFRSRGGAWSNEQFF.

This clone was seen a handful of times. The chain couples TRBV7-9 to TRBJ2-1, with D possibly matching TRBD2 (7 bases). Germline CDR1 reads SEHNR; CDR2 reads FQNEAQ (reference sequence). Trimming left V 4 bases short and J 4 bases short, with 17 bases between. The CDR3 covers 16 residues. CDR3: CASSSGGGDSYNEQFF. The CDR3 DNA reads as TGTGCCAGCAGCTCCGGAGGGGGGGACTCTTACAATGAGCAGTTCTTC.

The V gene is TRBV9, the J gene TRBJ2-3; D is perhaps TRBD2 (6 bases). Trimming cost V 0 bases and J 4 bases, with 6 bases left between them. CDR3 length: 13 amino acids. The germline CDR1 and CDR2 sequences are SGDLS and YYNGEE. CDR3 residues: CASSVGGADTQYF. The CDR3 DNA reads TGTGCCAGCAGCGTAGGGGGGGCAGATACGCAGTATTTT.

The rearrangement joins TRBV12-5 to TRBJ1-2; TRBD1 agrees at 9 bases. CDR1 is LGHNT, CDR2 FRNRAP, per germline. CDR3 size: 14 residues. The J segment lost 6 bases and the V segment lost 2 bases, leaving 4 bases of the junction unmatched. DNA of the CDR3: TGTGCTAGTGGTTTGTACGGGACAGGGCATGGCTACACCTTC. This translates into CASGLYGTGHGYTF.

The chain combines TRBV12-3 or TRBV12-4 with TRBJ2-3, with unresolved D. The CDR3 has 13 amino acids. V was cut by 3 bases and J by 5 bases, with 9 bases left in between. This chain's CDR3 is CASSFLEVDTQYF. The CDR3 DNA is TGTGCCAGCAGTTTCCTAGAGGTAGATACGCAGTATTTT.

The chain employs TRBV29-1 and TRBJ1-2; 9 bases map to TRBD1. V shed 5 bases and J 8 bases; nucleotides not matched to a gene: 12. CDR1 and CDR2 from the germline V gene are SQVTM and ANQGSEA. The CDR3 runs 14 residues. CDR3 bases: TGCAGCGTTCTGTCAGGACAGGGGTGGAGAGGCTACACCTTC. Encoded protein: CSVLSGQGWRGYTF.

The V call is TRBV27, the J call TRBJ1-1; D is possibly TRBD1 (5 bases). The CDR3 sequence is 13 residues long. The germline V gene has CDR1 MNHEY and CDR2 SMNVEV (reference sequence). V was clipped by 2 bases and J by 7 bases, with 11 bases between them. DNA for the CDR3: TGTGCCAGCAGTTTAGGGGCCAGATATGAAGCTTTCTTT. Translating it yields CASSLGARYEAFF.

The CDR3 sequence: CASSTRDSNTEAFF. The CDR3 bases are TGTGCCAGCAGCACCCGGGACAGCAACACTGAAGCTTTCTTT. The chain carries TRBV5-4 and TRBJ1-1, with 7 bases matching TRBD1. Germline CDR1 reads SGHNT; CDR2 reads YYREEE (reference sequence). CDR3 length: 14 residues. Unmatched junction bases numbered 5, after V lost 4 bases and J lost 2 bases.

This chain links TRBV4-1 with TRBJ1-4, with no clear D. The CDR3 spans 13 residues. Germline loops: CDR1 MGHRA, CDR2 YSYEKL. V was cut by 1 base and J by 8 bases, with 8 bases left in between. CDR3 sequence (DNA): TGCGCCAGCAGCCAAGGACAAGTAGAAAAACTGTTTTTT. Protein sequence: CASSQGQVEKLFF.

The chain joins TRBV7-2 to TRBJ1-5; a weak D match, TRBD1 (5 bases). Germline assignment: CDR1 SGHTA and CDR2 FQGNSA. V was cut by 5 bases and J by 3 bases, with 17 bases left in between. The CDR3 runs 16 residues. This chain's CDR3 is CASSLRVGPLNQPQHF. CDR3 coding DNA: TGTGCCAGCAGCCTCCGTGTGGGGCCCCTCAATCAGCCCCAGCATTTT.

The rearrangement links TRBV5-1 to TRBJ1-6; 9 bases line up with TRBD1. This CDR3 comprises 16 residues. V lost 4 bases to trimming and J lost 8 bases; unmatched junction nucleotides: 10. Germline lookup yields CDR1 SGHRS and CDR2 YFSETQ. In DNA, the CDR3 is TGCGCCAGCAGCCTTTCATGGACAGGGGAGGATTCACCCCTCCACTTT. Amino acids: CASSLSWTGEDSPLHF.

Notes on this clone: Other nucleotide sequences from this sample produce the same CDR3. The chain carries TRBV12-3 or TRBV12-4 and TRBJ1-2; D unresolved. V lost 3 bases, J lost 7 bases, and 6 bases lay in between. This CDR3 is 11 amino acids long. The CDR3 coding sequence is TGTGCCAGCAGTTTCGCGGGTGGCTACACCTTC. Protein product: CASSFAGGYTF.

The rearrangement uses TRBV4-1 and TRBJ1-3; D possibly corresponds to TRBD1 (5 bases). Germline V gives CDR1 MGHRA, CDR2 YSYEKL. Trimming stripped 4 bases from V and 8 bases from J, with 15 bases between. The CDR3 runs to 14 residues. The CDR3, as DNA: TGCGCCAGCAGCCCACCAGGGAGGGTGGACACCATATATTTT. It yields the protein CASSPPGRVDTIYF.

The J gene is TRBJ2-3, the V gene TRBV10-3, with 8 bases identical to TRBD2. In germline, CDR1 is ENHRY, CDR2 SYGVKD. The length of the CDR3 is 14 residues. Unmatched junction bases numbered 8, after V lost 10 bases and J lost 2 bases. In DNA, the CDR3 is TGTGCCACCACGGGGGGGGGCTACACAGATACGCAGTATTTT. Amino acids: CATTGGGYTDTQYF.

The table lists this clone with a few counts. The chain has TRBV27 and TRBJ2-1; D possibly corresponds to TRBD2 (6 bases). CDR1 is MNHEY, CDR2 SMNVEV, per germline (reference sequence). V lost 7 bases to trimming and J lost 1 base, with 11 bases between them. The CDR3 sequence is 14 residues long. The CDR3 DNA reads as TGTGCCAGCAAGCTGGAGGGTTCCTACAATGAGCAGTTCTTC. Amino acids: CASKLEGSYNEQFF.

V and J are TRBV3-1 (or the pseudogene TRBV3-2) and TRBJ1-1; possibly TRBD1 for D (6 bases). CDR1 LGHDT and CDR2 YNNKEL come from the germline V gene (reference sequence). V was shortened by 4 bases and J by 4 bases, with 16 bases between the two germline ends. There are 15 residues in the CDR3. CDR3 bases: TGTGCCAGCAGCCTCTTTGGGGGAGGGGGCACTGAAGCTTTCTTT. Amino acid sequence: CASSLFGGGGTEAFF.

The V call is TRBV5-1, the J call TRBJ2-6; 8 bases match TRBD1. Germline V gene data show CDR1 as SGHRS and CDR2 as YFSETQ. There are 17 residues in the CDR3. The V segment lost 0 bases and the J segment 0 bases; nucleotides outside the gene matches: 2. This chain's CDR3 is CASSLVGTGSGANVLTF. CDR3 nucleotides: TGCGCCAGCAGCTTGGTAGGGACAGGCTCTGGGGCCAACGTCCTGACTTTC. Supplemented by reference TRBV5-1 and TRBJ2-6, the full variable domain reads KAGVTQTPRYLIKTRGQQVTLSCSPISGHRSVSWYQQTPGQGLQFLFEYFSETQRNKGNFPGRFSGRQFSNSRSEMNVSTLELGDSALYLCASSLVGTGSGANVLTFGAGSRLTVL.

The V gene is TRBV28, the J gene TRBJ1-5; no reliable D call. The CDR3 is made up of 14 amino acids. Trimming took 8 bases from V and 4 from J, leaving 15 bases between them. Germline CDR1 reads MDHEN; CDR2 reads SYDVKM. CDR3 in amino acids: CASLGSRLNQPQHF. The CDR3 DNA reads as TGTGCCAGCCTGGGGAGCCGGCTAAATCAGCCCCAGCATTTT.

This chain joins TRBV2 and TRBJ1-5, with D unclear. The CDR3 sequence is 16 residues long. Trimming took 0 bases from V and 2 from J, leaving 11 bases between them. The germline CDR1 and CDR2 sequences are SNHLY and FYNNEI. CDR3 bases: TGTGCCAGCAGTGAAGCGCGATCCGGGGGCAATCAGCCCCAGCATTTT. It translates to CASSEARSGGNQPQHF.

Worth noting for this clone: The identical CDR3 is also encoded by other nucleotide sequences in the sample. J is TRBJ2-3 and V is TRBV24-1; the D gene is possibly TRBD2 (5 bases). This CDR3 is 12 amino acids long. Looked up from germline, CDR1 is KGHDR and CDR2 is SFDVKD. With 9 bases removed from V and 1 base from J, the gap between germline ends came to 7 bases. The CDR3 loop is CATSRGTDTQYF. As DNA, the CDR3 is TGTGCCACCTCGAGGGGCACAGATACGCAGTATTTT.

This clone occurred a few times. The rearrangement links TRBV5-5 to TRBJ1-1; possible D gene TRBD1, 6 bases. Deletions cut 7 bases from V and 11 bases from J, with 18 bases between. Germline V gene data show CDR1 as SGHKS and CDR2 as YYEKEE (reference sequence). The length of the CDR3 is 12 residues. Here the CDR3 DNA reads TGTGCCAGCCTCAATCACCAGGGGATTGCTTTCTTT. This gives the protein CASLNHQGIAFF.

The chain couples TRBV15 to TRBJ2-5, with 9 bases fitting TRBD2. This CDR3 comprises 16 residues. Germline CDR1 LNHNV, CDR2 YYDKDF (reference sequence). The trim removed 3 bases at V and 5 bases at J, leaving 10 bases unmatched. The CDR3 DNA follows: TGTGCCACCAGCAGGACCGGGACTAGCCTTCCGGAGACCCAGTACTTC. It encodes CATSRTGTSLPETQYF.

This clone was observed at least ten times. The chain links TRBV2 to TRBJ2-2; 8 bases line up with TRBD2. Germline V CDR1 and CDR2: SNHLY, FYNNEI. Trimming cost V 6 bases and J 5 bases; bases outside gene matches: 8. The CDR3 is 15 amino acids. The CDR3 reads CASRWLASGTGELFF. The CDR3 DNA follows: TGTGCCAGCAGGTGGTTGGCTAGCGGGACCGGGGAGCTGTTTTTT.

This chain connects TRBV3-1 (or the pseudogene TRBV3-2) to TRBJ2-7; 12 nucleotides align to TRBD2. Germline values: CDR1 LGHDT, CDR2 YNNKEL (reference sequence). This CDR3 is built from 13 residues. The CDR3, as DNA: TGTGCCAGCAGCCAAGCGGGACTAGCGGGCTTGGTCGTC. Translation: CASSQAGLAGLVV.

The chain joins TRBV2 to TRBJ2-7; D is possibly TRBD1 (6 bases). Germline V CDR1 and CDR2: SNHLY, FYNNEI. The CDR3 extends over 13 amino acids. V was pared by 6 bases and J by 5 bases, with 14 bases between. The CDR3 reads CASRDRPRDEQYF. The CDR3 DNA sequence: TGTGCCAGCAGAGACAGGCCCAGGGACGAGCAGTACTTC.

This clone was seen a single time. The chain uses TRBV10-3 and TRBJ1-1, with TRBD1 matching 10 bases. CDR3 length equals 13 residues. V shed 6 bases, J shed 3 bases, and the junction held 1 base outside the gene matches. Germline V gene sequence: CDR1 ENHRY, CDR2 SYGVKD. The CDR3 sequence is CAIRTGGDTEAFF. CDR3 nucleotides: TGTGCCATCAGGACAGGGGGCGACACTGAAGCTTTCTTT.

The chain carries TRBV7-8 and TRBJ2-1, with D possibly matching TRBD2 (6 bases). With 1 base removed from V and 7 bases from J, the gap between germline ends came to 17 bases. This CDR3 is built from 16 residues. CDR1 is SGHVS, CDR2 FQNEAQ, per germline. The CDR3 here is CASSLGAGTLRNEQFF. Here the CDR3 DNA reads TGTGCCAGCAGCTTAGGAGCAGGGACTTTGAGGAATGAGCAGTTCTTC.